Presented here are 15 T cell receptor beta chains from one specimen sequenced in a study of shared clonotypes between healthy human individuals. CD45RO-negative cells were positively selected for CCR7, leaving out terminally differentiated effector memory CD45RA+ cells. Clones were read by immunoSEQ multiplex PCR, and TCRdb kept only the in-frame ones, dropping some. The data show around 1.9 million clones, with 85% to 95% seen just once and under 2% held by the top ten. Sequenced input: naive CD8+ T cells from PBMCs. The receptor source for this set is a man between 18 and 29 years old in good health. Some clones in this sample may be carry-over from other donors' samples.

In regard to this clone: The junction differs from germline at one of its ends, possibly a read error. V is TRBV7-9 and J is TRBJ1-2; TRBD1 is a possible D gene (5 bases). CDR1 SEHNR and CDR2 FQNEAQ come from the germline V gene (reference sequence). The CDR3 consists of 13 residues. CDR3 protein: CATRVEDSAMVAF. CDR3 nucleotides: TGTGCCACCAGGGTCGAAGACAGCGCGATGGTGGCCTTC.

The V and J genes are TRBV7-3 and TRBJ2-1; D is perhaps TRBD2 (7 bases). In germline, CDR1 is SGHTA, CDR2 FQGTGA. The length of the CDR3 is 15 residues. V was cut by 4 bases and J by 7 bases, with 17 bases left in between. The CDR3 region is CASSSLGGALNEQFF. DNA of the CDR3: TGTGCCAGCAGCTCCTTAGGGGGGGCGCTTAATGAGCAGTTCTTC.

The rearrangement joins TRBV7-9 to TRBJ2-3; the match to TRBD1 covers 12 bases. Trimming at V came to 5 bases and at J to 5 bases, leaving 8 bases not matched to a gene. Germline V lookup: CDR1 SEHNR, CDR2 FQNEAQ (reference sequence). This CDR3 has 16 amino acids. The CDR3 here is CASSDGDRGQLDTQYF. The CDR3 DNA reads as TGTGCCAGCAGCGACGGGGACAGGGGGCAATTAGATACGCAGTATTTT.

This clone was seen a single time. V gene TRBV4-3 combines with J gene TRBJ2-1, with 11 nucleotides matching TRBD2. This CDR3 has 21 amino acids. V lost 2 bases to trimming and J lost 5 bases; unmatched junction nucleotides: 20. CDR1 and CDR2 (germline): LGHNA, YSLEER. DNA for the CDR3: TGCGCCAGCAGCCAAAAAGGGGAACCGGGACTAGCGGCCCGATACGACAATGAGCAGTTCTTC. This sequence encodes CASSQKGEPGLAARYDNEQFF.

J is TRBJ2-7 and V is TRBV28, with D uncertain. CDR1 is MDHEN, CDR2 SYDVKM, per germline. The V end was cut by 5 bases, the J end by 2 bases, with 13 bases between. CDR3 length: 14 amino acids. CDR3 amino acids: CASSPLWVPYEQYF. DNA for the CDR3: TGTGCCAGCAGTCCCCTATGGGTCCCCTACGAGCAGTACTTC.

On this clone itself: Other DNA sequences of this sample code for an identical CDR3. The genes are TRBV4-1 and TRBJ1-3; maybe TRBD1 (5 bases). Deletions cut 0 bases from V and 0 bases from J, with 9 bases between. Germline-derived CDR1 and CDR2 are MGHRA and YSYEKL. This CDR3 is built from 16 residues. The CDR3 sequence is CASSQDVTVSGNTIYF. CDR3 coding DNA: TGCGCCAGCAGCCAAGATGTGACAGTCTCTGGAAACACCATATATTTT.

The chain uses TRBV7-2 and TRBJ2-6; maybe TRBD1 (6 bases). This CDR3 contains 19 residues. Per the germline V gene, CDR1 is SGHTA and CDR2 is FQGNSA. The V end lost 0 bases, the J end lost 0 bases, and 15 bases lay between the germline ends. The DNA of the CDR3 is TGTGCCAGCAGCTTAGCGTTGGGCAGGGGATACTCTGGGGCCAACGTCCTGACTTTC. Translating gives CASSLALGRGYSGANVLTF.

In its sample, this clone was seen a few times. The chain employs TRBV6-5 and TRBJ1-1; D gene uncertain. V was pared by 4 bases and J by 4 bases, with 10 bases between. Germline lookup yields CDR1 MNHEY and CDR2 SVGAGI. CDR3 length: 13 amino acids. The chain's CDR3 is CASSFKGTTEAFF. In DNA form, the CDR3 reads TGTGCCAGCAGTTTCAAGGGAACCACTGAAGCTTTCTTT.

The chain carries TRBV6-5 and TRBJ2-1, with D possibly TRBD1 on 5 matching bases. Germline CDR1 is MNHEY and CDR2 is SVGAGI. Trimming shortened V by 1 base and J by 0 bases, and 10 bases separated the two germline ends. CDR3 length: 16 amino acids. The CDR3 spells CASSYFQGSSYNEQFF. The CDR3 region has the DNA TGTGCCAGCAGTTACTTTCAGGGAAGCTCCTACAATGAGCAGTTCTTC.

The chain links TRBV9 to TRBJ2-3; the match to TRBD2 covers 16 bases. Germline lookup yields CDR1 SGDLS and CDR2 YYNGEE. The CDR3 covers 18 residues. With V trimmed by 4 bases and J by 2 bases, 7 bases remained unmatched. The DNA for the CDR3 is TGTGCCAGCAGCCCCGGGACTAGCGGGAGGGGGATCACAGATACGCAGTATTTT. Protein product: CASSPGTSGRGITDTQYF.

The rearrangement joins TRBV7-9 to TRBJ2-2; D is perhaps TRBD2 (6 bases). The germline CDR1 and CDR2 sequences are SEHNR and FQNEAQ (reference sequence). CDR3 length: 18 amino acids. Trimming removed 6 bases from V and 5 bases from J, with 25 bases in between. DNA for the CDR3: TGTGCCAGCAGTGACCCCGGCGGGGCAGGGCTTCGGACCGGGGAGCTGTTTTTT. Translating gives CASSDPGGAGLRTGELFF.

This chain links TRBV28 with TRBJ1-1; maybe TRBD1 (5 bases). In germline, CDR1 is MDHEN, CDR2 SYDVKM. This CDR3 is built from 13 residues. V lost 7 bases and J 4 bases, leaving 13 bases between the germline ends. The CDR3 region has the DNA TGTGCCAGCAACCCGGGGGGGGGCACTGAAGCTTTCTTT. Translation: CASNPGGGTEAFF.

The V and J genes are TRBV5-6 and TRBJ1-3; D uncertain. V lost 0 bases, J lost 1 base, and 11 bases lay in between. Germline V gene lookup returns CDR1 SGHDT and CDR2 YYEEEE. This CDR3 is 16 amino acids long. Written as DNA, the CDR3 is TGTGCCAGCAGCTTGGACCGACTAGGGTCTGGAAACACCATATATTTT. Translation: CASSLDRLGSGNTIYF.

The chain is built from TRBV28 and TRBJ1-5, with TRBD1 identical over 11 bases. The CDR3 loop spans 15 amino acids. Germline assignment: CDR1 MDHEN and CDR2 SYDVKM. After removal of 6 bases from V and 3 bases from J, the junction contained 4 bases not matched to a gene. The CDR3, as DNA: TGTGCCAGCAGGGGGGACAGGGGGTCCAATCAGCCCCAGCATTTT. Its translation: CASRGDRGSNQPQHF.

The V call is TRBV5-6, the J call TRBJ1-2; 10 bases match TRBD1. Looked up from germline, CDR1 is SGHDT and CDR2 is YYEEEE. CDR3 size: 14 residues. V was clipped by 0 bases and J by 6 bases; unmatched bases: 2. The CDR3 bases are TGTGCCAGCAGCTTGGTGGGACAGGGGCATGGCTACACCTTC. Its protein product is CASSLVGQGHGYTF.